This passage covers 8 T cell receptor beta chains from one sample sequenced in a study of T cell repertoires in cytomegalovirus infection. The antigens these receptors bind are not known. In TCRdb, the reads were re-called with MiXCR into one record per CDR3 protein. This table holds 570,000 or so distinct CDR3 sequences, around 40% found once. Sequenced here: cultured PBMCs, sampled from culture after CMV antigen stimulation. These receptors originate from a human donor in good health (CMV status not recorded). Some clones in this sample may be carry-over from other donors' samples.

The chain recombines TRBV2 with TRBJ2-1; D is uncertain. Per germline, CDR1 SNHLY and CDR2 FYNNEI. Trimming took 4 bases from V and 8 from J, leaving 9 bases between them. This CDR3 is built from 12 residues. This CDR3 is CASSGTSDEQFF. The CDR3 DNA follows: TGTGCCAGCAGTGGTACATCCGATGAGCAGTTCTTC.

This clonotype was counted a few times. This chain uses TRBV28 with TRBJ1-2; D is unclear. Trimming stripped 4 bases from V and 4 bases from J, with 7 bases between. Germline V lookup: CDR1 MDHEN, CDR2 SYDVKM. The CDR3 sequence is 12 residues long. The CDR3, as DNA: TGTGCCAGCAGTTCCTGGCTCTATGGCTACACCTTC. Residues: CASSSWLYGYTF.

The rearrangement joins TRBV6-6 to TRBJ2-6; 7 bases are shared with TRBD2. CDR3 length: 18 residues. J gave up 0 bases and V 5 bases, and 10 bases lay outside the gene matches. In germline, CDR1 is MNHNY, CDR2 SVGAGI (reference sequence). CDR3 region: CASSANPGGYSGANVLTF. The CDR3 DNA is TGTGCCAGCAGTGCAAACCCGGGGGGATACTCTGGGGCCAACGTCCTGACTTTC.

The V and J genes are TRBV27 and TRBJ1-6; 7 bases align to TRBD1. After removal of 4 bases from V and 8 bases from J, the junction contained 11 bases not matched to a gene. This CDR3 contains 16 residues. Per the germline V gene, CDR1 is MNHEY and CDR2 is SMNVEV (reference sequence). CDR3 protein: CASSSGTAARYSPLHF. DNA for the CDR3: TGTGCCAGCAGTTCGGGGACAGCGGCTCGCTATTCACCCCTCCACTTT.

This clonotype turned up a few times. The chain has TRBV7-2 and TRBJ2-3; D is perhaps TRBD2 (7 bases). V was pared by 2 bases and J by 6 bases, with 15 bases between. The CDR3 sequence is 15 residues long. From germline, CDR1 is SGHTA and CDR2 FQGNSA. The CDR3 bases are TGTGCCAGCAGCTTATCGGGGGGCGGGGAGGATACGCAGTATTTT. As protein: CASSLSGGGEDTQYF.

The chain has TRBV4-1 and TRBJ2-7; TRBD1 might be the D (6 bases). This CDR3 comprises 18 residues. Trimming took 1 base from V and 2 from J, leaving 21 bases between them. CDR1 is MGHRA, CDR2 YSYEKL, per germline. The CDR3 DNA sequence: TGCGCCAGCAGCCAAGTATATTCCGCCGGGACAATCCCCTACGAGCAGTACTTC. Its translation: CASSQVYSAGTIPYEQYF.

This clonotype showed up just a few times. The chain links TRBV25-1 to TRBJ2-1; no firm D call. The CDR3 covers 14 residues. The V and J ends lost 6 bases and 3 bases respectively, with 12 bases between them. Germline lookup yields CDR1 MGHDK and CDR2 SYGVNS. CDR3 coding DNA: TGTGCCAGCAGAGACCCGGGCCACTACAATGAGCAGTTCTTC. This gives the protein CASRDPGHYNEQFF. Drawing the rest from reference TRBV25-1 and TRBJ2-1, the complete variable domain is EADIYQTPRYLVIGTGKKITLECSQTMGHDKMYWYQQDPGMELHLIHYSYGVNSTEKGDLSSESTVSRIRTEHFPLTLESARPSHTSQYLCASRDPGHYNEQFFGPGTRLTVL.

This chain links TRBV12-3 or TRBV12-4 with TRBJ2-7, with D perhaps assigned TRBD1 or TRBD2 (5 bases each). The CDR3 totals 13 residues. Trimming took off 5 bases at V and 2 bases at J, with 10 bases between the two ends. CDR3 coding DNA: TGTGCCAGCAGTAGGGACGGCGCCTACGAGCAGTACTTC. It specifies CASSRDGAYEQYF.